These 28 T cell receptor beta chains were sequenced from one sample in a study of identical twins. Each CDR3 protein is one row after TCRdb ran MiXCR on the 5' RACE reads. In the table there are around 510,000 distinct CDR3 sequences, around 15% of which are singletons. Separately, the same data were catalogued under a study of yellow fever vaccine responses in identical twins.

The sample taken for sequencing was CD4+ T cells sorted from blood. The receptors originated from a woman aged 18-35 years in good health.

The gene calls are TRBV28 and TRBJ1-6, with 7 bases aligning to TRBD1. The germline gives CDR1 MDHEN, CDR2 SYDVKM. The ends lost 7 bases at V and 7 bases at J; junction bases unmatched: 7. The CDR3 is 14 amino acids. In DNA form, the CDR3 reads TGTGCCAGCACCAAACAGGGGCGGAATTCACCCCTCCACTTT. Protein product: CASTKQGRNSPLHF. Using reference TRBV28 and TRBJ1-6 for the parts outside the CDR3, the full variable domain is DVKVTQSSRYLVKRTGEKVFLECVQDMDHENMFWYRQDPGLGLRLIYFSYDVKMKEKGDIPEGYSVSREKKERFSLILESASTNQTSMYLCASTKQGRNSPLHFGNGTRLTVT.

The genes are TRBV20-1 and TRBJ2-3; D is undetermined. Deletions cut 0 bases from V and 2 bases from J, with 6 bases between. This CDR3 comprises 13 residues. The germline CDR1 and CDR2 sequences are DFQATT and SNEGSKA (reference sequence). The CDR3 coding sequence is TGCAGTGCTAGAGAAGTGAACACAGATACGCAGTATTTT. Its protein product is CSAREVNTDTQYF.

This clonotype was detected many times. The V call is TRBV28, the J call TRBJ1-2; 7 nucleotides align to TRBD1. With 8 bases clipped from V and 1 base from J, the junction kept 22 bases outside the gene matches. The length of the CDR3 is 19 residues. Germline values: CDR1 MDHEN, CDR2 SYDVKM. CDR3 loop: CASSPQFAKGQPFNYGYTF. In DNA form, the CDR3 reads TGTGCCAGCTCTCCACAATTTGCAAAGGGACAGCCCTTTAACTATGGCTACACCTTC.

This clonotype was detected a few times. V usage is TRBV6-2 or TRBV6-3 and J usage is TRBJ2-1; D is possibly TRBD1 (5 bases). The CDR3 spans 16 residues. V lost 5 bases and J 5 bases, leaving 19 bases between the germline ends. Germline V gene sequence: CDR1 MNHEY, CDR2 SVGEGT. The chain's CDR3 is CASSGPGRAGHNEQFF. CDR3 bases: TGTGCCAGCAGTGGCCCCGGACGCGCAGGGCACAATGAGCAGTTCTTC.

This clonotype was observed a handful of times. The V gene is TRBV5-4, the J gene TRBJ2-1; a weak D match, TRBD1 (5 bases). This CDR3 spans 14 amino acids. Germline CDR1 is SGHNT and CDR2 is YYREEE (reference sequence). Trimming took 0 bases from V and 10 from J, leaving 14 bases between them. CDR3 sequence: CASSLEPQGHEQFF. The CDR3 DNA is TGTGCCAGCAGCTTGGAGCCGCAGGGCCACGAGCAGTTCTTC.

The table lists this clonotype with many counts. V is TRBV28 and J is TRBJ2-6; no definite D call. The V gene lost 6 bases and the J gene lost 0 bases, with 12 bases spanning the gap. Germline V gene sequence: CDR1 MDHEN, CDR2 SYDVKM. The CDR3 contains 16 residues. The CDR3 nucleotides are TGTGCCAGCAGCCCTTCAATTCGCTCTGGGGCCAACGTCCTGACTTTC. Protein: CASSPSIRSGANVLTF.

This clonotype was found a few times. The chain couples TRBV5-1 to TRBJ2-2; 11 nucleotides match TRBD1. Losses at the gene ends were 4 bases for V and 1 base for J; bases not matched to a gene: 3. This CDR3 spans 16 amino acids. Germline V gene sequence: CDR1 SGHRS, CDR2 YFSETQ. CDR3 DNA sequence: TGCGCCAGCAGCAAGGGACAGGGGGAGAACACCGGGGAGCTGTTTTTT. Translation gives CASSKGQGENTGELFF.

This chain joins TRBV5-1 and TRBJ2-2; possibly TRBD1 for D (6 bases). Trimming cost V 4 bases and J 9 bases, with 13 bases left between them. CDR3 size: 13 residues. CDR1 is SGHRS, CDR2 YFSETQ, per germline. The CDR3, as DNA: TGCGCCAGCAGCACGGACAGAGCGAGGGAGCTGTTTTTT. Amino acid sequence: CASSTDRARELFF.

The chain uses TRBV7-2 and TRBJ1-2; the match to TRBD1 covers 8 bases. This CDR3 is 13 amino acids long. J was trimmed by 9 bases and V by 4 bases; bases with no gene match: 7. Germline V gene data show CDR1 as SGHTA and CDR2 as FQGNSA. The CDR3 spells CASSSEDRVRYTF. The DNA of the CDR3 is TGTGCCAGCAGCTCGGAGGACAGGGTCCGCTACACCTTC.

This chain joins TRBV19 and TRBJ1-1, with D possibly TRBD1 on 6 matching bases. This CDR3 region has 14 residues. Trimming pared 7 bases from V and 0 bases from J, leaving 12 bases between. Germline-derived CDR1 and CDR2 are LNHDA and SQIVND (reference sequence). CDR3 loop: CASTRTAMNTEAFF. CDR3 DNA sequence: TGTGCCAGTACCCGGACAGCTATGAACACTGAAGCTTTCTTT. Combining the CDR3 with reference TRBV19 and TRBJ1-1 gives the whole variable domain DGGITQSPKYLFRKEGQNVTLSCEQNLNHDAMYWYRQDPGQGLRLIYYSQIVNDFQKGDIAEGYSVSREKKESFPLTVTSAQKNPTAFYLCASTRTAMNTEAFFGQGTRLTVV.

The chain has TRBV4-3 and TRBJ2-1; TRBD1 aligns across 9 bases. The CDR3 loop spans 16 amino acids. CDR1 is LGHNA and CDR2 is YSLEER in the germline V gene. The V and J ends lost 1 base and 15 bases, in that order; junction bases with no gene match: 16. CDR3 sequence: CASSQVRTTGGFSPFF. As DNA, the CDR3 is TGCGCCAGCAGCCAAGTACGCACGACAGGGGGTTTTAGTCCGTTCTTC.

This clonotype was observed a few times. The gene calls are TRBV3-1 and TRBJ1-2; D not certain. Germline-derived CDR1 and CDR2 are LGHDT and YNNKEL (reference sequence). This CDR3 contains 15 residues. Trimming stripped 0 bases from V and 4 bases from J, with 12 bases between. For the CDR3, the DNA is TGTGCCAGCAGCCAAGATGGAGGCAGCCTCTATGGCTACACCTTC. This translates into CASSQDGGSLYGYTF.

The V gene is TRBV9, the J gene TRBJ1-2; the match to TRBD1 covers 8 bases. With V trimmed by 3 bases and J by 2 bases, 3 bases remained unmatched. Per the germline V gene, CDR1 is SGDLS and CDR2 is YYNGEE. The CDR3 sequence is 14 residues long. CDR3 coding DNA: TGTGCCAGCAGCGGCGACAGGGGAAACTATGGCTACACCTTC. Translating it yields CASSGDRGNYGYTF.

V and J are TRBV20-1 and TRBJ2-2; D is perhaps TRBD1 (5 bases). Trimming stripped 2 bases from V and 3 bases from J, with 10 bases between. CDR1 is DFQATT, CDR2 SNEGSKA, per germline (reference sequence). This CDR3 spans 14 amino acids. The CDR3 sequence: CSARKQGDTGELFF. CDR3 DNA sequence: TGCAGTGCTAGAAAGCAGGGTGACACCGGGGAGCTGTTTTTT.

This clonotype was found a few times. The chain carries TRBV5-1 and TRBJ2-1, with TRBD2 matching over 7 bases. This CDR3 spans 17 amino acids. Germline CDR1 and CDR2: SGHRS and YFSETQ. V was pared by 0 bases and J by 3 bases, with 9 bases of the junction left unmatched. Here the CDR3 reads CASSLVAMGGGYNEQFF. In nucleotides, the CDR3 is TGCGCCAGCAGCTTGGTGGCAATGGGGGGGGGCTACAATGAGCAGTTCTTC.

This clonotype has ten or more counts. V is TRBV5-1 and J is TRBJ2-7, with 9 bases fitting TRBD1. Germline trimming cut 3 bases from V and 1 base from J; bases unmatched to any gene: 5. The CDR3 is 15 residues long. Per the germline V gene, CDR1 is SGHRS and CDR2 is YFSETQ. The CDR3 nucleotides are TGCGCCAGCAGCTCCACAGGGGGCTTGTCCTACGAGCAGTACTTC. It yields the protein CASSSTGGLSYEQYF.

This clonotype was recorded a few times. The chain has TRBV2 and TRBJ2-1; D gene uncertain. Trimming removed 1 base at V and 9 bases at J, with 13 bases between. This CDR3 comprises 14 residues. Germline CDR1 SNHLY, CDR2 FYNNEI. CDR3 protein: CASSEDVGMGEQFF. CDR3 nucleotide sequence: TGTGCCAGCAGTGAAGACGTGGGAATGGGTGAGCAGTTCTTC.

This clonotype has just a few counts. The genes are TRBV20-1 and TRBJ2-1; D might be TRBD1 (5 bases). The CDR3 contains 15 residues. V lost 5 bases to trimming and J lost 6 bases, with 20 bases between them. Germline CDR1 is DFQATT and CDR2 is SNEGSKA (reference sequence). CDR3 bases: TGCAGTGCTGTAAGGTGGTCAGGGTCAGTCAATGAGCAGTTCTTC. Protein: CSAVRWSGSVNEQFF.

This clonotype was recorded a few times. The CDR3 DNA reads TGTGCCAGCACCTGGGGATTGGGACAGGGGCAAGAGACCCAGTACTTC. It codes for CASTWGLGQGQETQYF. The V call is TRBV2, the J call TRBJ2-5, with 10 bases matching TRBD1. Trimming cost V 7 bases and J 2 bases; bases outside gene matches: 10. Germline lookup yields CDR1 SNHLY and CDR2 FYNNEI. This CDR3 comprises 16 residues.

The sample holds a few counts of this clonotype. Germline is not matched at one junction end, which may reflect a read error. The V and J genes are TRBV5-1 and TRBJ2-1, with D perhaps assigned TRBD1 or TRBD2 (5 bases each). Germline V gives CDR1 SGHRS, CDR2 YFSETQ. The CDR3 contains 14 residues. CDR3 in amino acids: CATSPSGLYNEQFF. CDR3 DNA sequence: TGCGCCACCAGCCCCTCGGGGCTATACAATGAGCAGTTCTTC.

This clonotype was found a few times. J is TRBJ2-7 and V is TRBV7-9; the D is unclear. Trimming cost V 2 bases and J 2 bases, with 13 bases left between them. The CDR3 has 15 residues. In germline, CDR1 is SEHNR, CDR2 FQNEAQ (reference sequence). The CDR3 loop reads CASSLNYPPTYEQYF. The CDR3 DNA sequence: TGTGCCAGCAGCTTAAACTACCCGCCCACCTACGAGCAGTACTTC.

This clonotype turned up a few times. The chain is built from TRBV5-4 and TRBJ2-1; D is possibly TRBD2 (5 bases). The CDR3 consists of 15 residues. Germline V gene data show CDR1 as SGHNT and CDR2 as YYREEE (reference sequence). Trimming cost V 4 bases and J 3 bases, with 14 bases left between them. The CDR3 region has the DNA TGTGCCAGCAGCGCGGCCTCGGGGATCTACAATGAGCAGTTCTTC. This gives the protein CASSAASGIYNEQFF. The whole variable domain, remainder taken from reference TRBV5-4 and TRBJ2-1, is ETGVTQSPTHLIKTRGQQVTLRCSSQSGHNTVSWYQQALGQGPQFIFQYYREEENGRGNFPPRFSGLQFPNYSSELNVNALELDDSALYLCASSAASGIYNEQFFGPGTRLTVL.

The CDR3 nucleotides are TGTGCCAGCAGCCCTAGCGGGACCTCCTACAATGAGCAGTTCTTC. Its translation: CASSPSGTSYNEQFF. The chain uses TRBV7-2 and TRBJ2-1; 9 bases are a match to TRBD2. The ends lost 5 bases at V and 0 bases at J; junction bases unmatched: 2. The CDR3 runs to 15 residues. From germline, CDR1 is SGHTA and CDR2 FQGNSA.

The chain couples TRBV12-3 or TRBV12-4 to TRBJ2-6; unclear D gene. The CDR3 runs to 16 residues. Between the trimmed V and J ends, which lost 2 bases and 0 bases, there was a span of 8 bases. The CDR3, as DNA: TGTGCCAGCAGTTTATCAGGCCCCTCTGGGGCCAACGTCCTGACTTTC. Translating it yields CASSLSGPSGANVLTF.

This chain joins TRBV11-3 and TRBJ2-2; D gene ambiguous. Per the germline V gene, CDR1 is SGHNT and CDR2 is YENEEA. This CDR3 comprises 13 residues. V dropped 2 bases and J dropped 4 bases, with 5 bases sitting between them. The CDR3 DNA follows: TGTGCCAGCAGCTTAACCTTCACCGGGGAGCTGTTTTTT. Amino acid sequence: CASSLTFTGELFF. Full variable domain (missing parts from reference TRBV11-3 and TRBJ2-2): EAGVVQSPRYKIIEKKQPVAFWCNPISGHNTLYWYLQNLGQGPELLIRYENEEAVDDSQLPKDRFSAERLKGVDSTLKIQPAELGDSAVYLCASSLTFTGELFFGEGSRLTVL.

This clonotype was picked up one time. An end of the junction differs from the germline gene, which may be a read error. CDR3 in DNA: TGTGCCAGCACCGTAGGACCGAGCTACGAGCAGTACTTC. Amino acids: CASTVGPSYEQYF. The genes are TRBV9 and TRBJ2-7; no definite D call. This CDR3 has 13 residues. Germline assignment: CDR1 SGDLS and CDR2 YYNGEE.

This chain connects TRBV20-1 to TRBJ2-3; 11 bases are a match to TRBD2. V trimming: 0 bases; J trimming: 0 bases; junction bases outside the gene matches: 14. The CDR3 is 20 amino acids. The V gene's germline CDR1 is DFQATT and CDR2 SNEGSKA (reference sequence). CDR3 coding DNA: TGCAGTGCTAGAGACCCGTCGCCACAGCGGACTAGCGGGAGCACAGATACGCAGTATTTT. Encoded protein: CSARDPSPQRTSGSTDTQYF.

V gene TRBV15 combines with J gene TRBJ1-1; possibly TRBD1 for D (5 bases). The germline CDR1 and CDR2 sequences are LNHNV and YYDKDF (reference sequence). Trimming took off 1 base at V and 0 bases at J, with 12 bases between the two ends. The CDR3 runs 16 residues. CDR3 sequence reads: CATSRATGALNTEAFF. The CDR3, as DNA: TGTGCCACCAGCAGAGCCACAGGAGCCCTGAACACTGAAGCTTTCTTT. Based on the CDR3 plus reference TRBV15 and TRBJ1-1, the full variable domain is DAMVIQNPRYQVTQFGKPVTLSCSQTLNHNVMYWYQQKSSQAPKLLFHYYDKDFNNEADTPDNFQSRRPNTSFCFLDIRSPGLGDTAMYLCATSRATGALNTEAFFGQGTRLTVV.